The 27 T cell receptor beta chains presented below share a single source sample, sequenced in a study of vaccination and CD4 T cells after COVID-19. Their target antigens are unknown. As for treatment: roughly 11-day PBMC culture with coronavirus spike peptide pools or control peptides (ViraFEST assay). CD4+ T cells that had been cultured provided DNA sequenced with the Oncomine TCR Beta short-read assay. MiXCR, applied by TCRdb to the PCR reads, yields one record per CDR3 protein. The data show over 10,000 distinct CDR3 sequences, with about three quarters seen just once and about 26% held by the top ten. Sequencing was performed on CD4+ T cells from blood, cultured in vitro. Every receptor here comes from a human donor who had recovered from COVID-19.

This clonotype was seen only once. The chain is built from TRBV7-2 and TRBJ1-6, with D hard to call. Germline V gene lookup returns CDR1 SGHTA and CDR2 FQGNSA. This CDR3 is built from 16 residues. Trimming took 1 base from V and 3 from J, leaving 10 bases between them. The CDR3 reads CASSLGSMLYNSPLHF. CDR3 nucleotide sequence: TGTGCCAGCAGCTTAGGATCTATGCTCTATAATTCACCCCTCCACTTT.

The chain joins TRBV6-5 to TRBJ2-7; 9 positions agree with TRBD2. Losses at the gene ends were 4 bases for V and 0 bases for J; bases not matched to a gene: 4. The germline CDR1 and CDR2 sequences are MNHEY and SVGAGI. The CDR3 has 15 residues. In DNA, the CDR3 is TGTGCCAGCAGTTCGGCGCGGGAGGGCTCCTACGAGCAGTACTTC. Amino acids: CASSSAREGSYEQYF.

This chain links TRBV15 with TRBJ2-5; possible D gene TRBD2, 5 bases. This CDR3 is built from 15 residues. V was trimmed by 5 bases and J by 1 base, leaving 14 bases between them. Germline CDR1 reads LNHNV; CDR2 reads YYDKDF (reference sequence). This CDR3 is CATSGQRRGQETQYF. Written as DNA, the CDR3 is TGTGCCACCAGCGGGCAGCGGAGAGGCCAAGAGACCCAGTACTTC.

The chain combines TRBV11-2 with TRBJ2-7; no reliable D call. V was trimmed by 2 bases and J by 0 bases, leaving 17 bases between them. Germline CDR1 reads SGHAT; CDR2 reads FQNNGV. This CDR3 is built from 17 residues. This chain's CDR3 is CASSLKVLNILSYEQYF. CDR3 sequence (DNA): TGTGCCAGCAGCTTAAAGGTGCTAAACATACTCTCCTACGAGCAGTACTTC.

This clonotype occurred a few times. This chain connects TRBV20-1 to TRBJ1-2, with a weak D call TRBD1 (6 bases). The ends were cut back, 6 bases at V and 8 bases at J, with 25 bases in the middle. This CDR3 has 15 residues. The germline V gene has CDR1 DFQATT and CDR2 SNEGSKA (reference sequence). The DNA of the CDR3 is TGCAGTGCCCCACCGAGGGGGAACATTCGTAACGGCTACACCTTC. It yields the protein CSAPPRGNIRNGYTF.

CDR3 DNA: TGTGCCAGTAGTAAGGGACAGGGTTTGAACACTGAAGCTTTCTTT. Translated, it gives CASSKGQGLNTEAFF. The V and J genes are TRBV19 and TRBJ1-1; TRBD1 matches at 9 bases. Germline V gene data show CDR1 as LNHDA and CDR2 as SQIVND (reference sequence). The CDR3 totals 15 residues. The V and J ends lost 4 bases and 0 bases, in that order; junction bases with no gene match: 3.

The V and J genes are TRBV19 and TRBJ1-6; no reliable D call. Per germline, CDR1 LNHDA and CDR2 SQIVND (reference sequence). V gave up 4 bases and J gave up 6 bases, with 13 bases separating them. The CDR3 consists of 15 residues. CDR3 in amino acids: CASSTGPGFNSPLHF. The CDR3, as DNA: TGTGCCAGTAGTACGGGCCCCGGCTTTAATTCACCCCTCCACTTT.

This clonotype was observed a handful of times. The chain carries TRBV6-2 or TRBV6-3 and TRBJ2-1; 9 positions match TRBD1. In germline, CDR1 is MNHEY, CDR2 SVGEGT. The CDR3 runs to 15 residues. The ends lost 6 bases at V and 11 bases at J; junction bases unmatched: 14. The CDR3 coding sequence is TGTGCCAGCAGGCCCCGGGACAGGGAGCTAATGAAGCAGTTCTTC. Encoded protein: CASRPRDRELMKQFF.

V is TRBV6-1 and J is TRBJ2-3; D may be TRBD1 (5 bases). V was trimmed by 3 bases and J by 2 bases, leaving 9 bases between them. CDR3 length: 14 amino acids. Germline V CDR1 and CDR2: MNHNS, SASEGT. CDR3 sequence (DNA): TGTGCCAGCAGTGAGGGGCAGGTCACAGATACGCAGTATTTT. Encoded protein: CASSEGQVTDTQYF.

This chain connects TRBV21-1 to TRBJ2-1; the table's D call of TRBD1 was not tested on the DNA. TRBV21-1 is a pseudogene. CDR3 length: 15 amino acids. The CDR3 nucleotides are TGTGCCAGCAGCAGCGAGGACAGGGGGGGGGATGAGCAGTTCTTC. Translating it yields CASSSEDRGGDEQFF.

The CDR3 loop is CSARLPPGTQYF. The CDR3 DNA reads as TGCAGTGCCCGGCTCCCACCGGGGACCCAGTACTTC. The rearrangement links TRBV20-1 to TRBJ2-5; D ambiguous. Germline V gene lookup returns CDR1 DFQATT and CDR2 SNEGSKA (reference sequence). Trimming stripped 6 bases from V and 7 bases from J, with 15 bases between. The CDR3 has 12 residues.

The CDR3, as DNA: TGTGCCAGTAGTATGCTCTCTGGGGCCAACGTCCTGACTTTC. Encoded protein: CASSMLSGANVLTF. The chain carries TRBV19 and TRBJ2-6; no firm D call. The CDR3 sequence is 14 residues long. The V end was cut by 3 bases, the J end by 0 bases, with 3 bases between. Germline V gene data show CDR1 as LNHDA and CDR2 as SQIVND (reference sequence).

The chain employs TRBV28 and TRBJ2-2, with D unresolved. The CDR3 has 15 amino acids. Germline loops: CDR1 MDHEN, CDR2 SYDVKM. The V and J ends lost 0 bases and 1 base respectively, with 6 bases between them. The CDR3 region has the DNA TGTGCCAGCAGTTTATGGTTTGGGAACACCGGGGAGCTGTTTTTT. Protein product: CASSLWFGNTGELFF.

The chain links TRBV19 to TRBJ1-1; D possibly corresponds to TRBD1 (5 bases). Trimming removed 4 bases at V and 7 bases at J, with 10 bases between. This CDR3 spans 12 amino acids. CDR1 LNHDA and CDR2 SQIVND come from the germline V gene (reference sequence). CDR3 bases: TGTGCCAGTAGTAATAGGGACCTTGAAGCTTTCTTT. Its protein product is CASSNRDLEAFF. The full variable domain, its missing parts supplied by reference TRBV19 and TRBJ1-1, is DGGITQSPKYLFRKEGQNVTLSCEQNLNHDAMYWYRQDPGQGLRLIYYSQIVNDFQKGDIAEGYSVSREKKESFPLTVTSAQKNPTAFYLCASSNRDLEAFFGQGTRLTVV.

The chain joins TRBV20-1 to TRBJ1-5; no clear D. V was pared by 6 bases and J by 4 bases, with 13 bases between. CDR3 length equals 13 residues. Germline V gene data show CDR1 as DFQATT and CDR2 as SNEGSKA (reference sequence). The DNA of the CDR3 is TGCAGTGCCCAAGAGGTAGGAAATCAGCCCCAGCATTTT. Amino acid sequence: CSAQEVGNQPQHF.

This clonotype showed up just a few times. This chain links TRBV20-1 with TRBJ1-1; TRBD1 matches at 7 bases. This CDR3 contains 15 residues. Germline V gene data show CDR1 as DFQATT and CDR2 as SNEGSKA (reference sequence). V dropped 0 bases and J dropped 4; count of bases not matched to a gene: 8. The CDR3 sequence is CSARDPQGTSTEAFF. The CDR3 coding sequence is TGCAGTGCTAGAGACCCACAGGGGACGAGCACTGAAGCTTTCTTT.

The genes are TRBV27 and TRBJ1-1; D not resolved. CDR3 length: 11 amino acids. Trimming shortened V by 4 bases and J by 4 bases, and 4 bases separated the two germline ends. The V gene's germline CDR1 is MNHEY and CDR2 SMNVEV (reference sequence). The DNA of the CDR3 is TGTGCCAGCAGTTCGCCCACTGAAGCTTTCTTT. Amino acid sequence: CASSSPTEAFF.

In its sample, this clonotype was seen a few times. The J gene is TRBJ1-6, the V gene TRBV10-3; maybe TRBD1 (6 bases). Deletions cut 8 bases from V and 5 bases from J, with 10 bases between. The CDR3 runs 13 residues. In germline, CDR1 is ENHRY, CDR2 SYGVKD. CDR3 loop: CAIRNRDNSPLHF. The CDR3 coding sequence is TGTGCCATCCGGAACAGGGATAATTCACCCCTCCACTTT.

In its sample, this clonotype was seen a few times. The gene calls are TRBV7-2 and TRBJ1-1, with D uncertain. The germline V gene has CDR1 SGHTA and CDR2 FQGNSA. The germline V and J ends were trimmed by 1 base and 2 bases, with 8 bases remaining between them. The CDR3 extends over 14 amino acids. Written as DNA, the CDR3 is TGTGCCAGCAGCTTAGGGGGAATAAACACTGAAGCTTTCTTT. The encoded protein is CASSLGGINTEAFF.

The chain has TRBV7-9 and TRBJ1-2; D is perhaps TRBD1 (5 bases). This CDR3 comprises 15 residues. The V gene lost 1 base and the J gene lost 4 bases, with 13 bases spanning the gap. Germline V gives CDR1 SEHNR, CDR2 FQNEAQ (reference sequence). For the CDR3, the DNA is TGTGCCAGCAGCTTAGGCAGGGCGGATTTCTATGGCTACACCTTC. It codes for CASSLGRADFYGYTF.

The chain has TRBV20-1 and TRBJ2-2, with D unclear. The V gene lost 0 bases and the J gene lost 4 bases, with 6 bases spanning the gap. Germline CDR1 DFQATT, CDR2 SNEGSKA (reference sequence). The CDR3 spans 13 residues. In DNA form, the CDR3 reads TGCAGTGCTAGAGATTTGATCACCGGGGAGCTGTTTTTT. It translates to CSARDLITGELFF.

This clonotype counts as medium-sized (0.01 to 0.1%). In DNA form, the CDR3 reads TGTGCCCCTCACGCCGGGCAGGGGGCTGGACAGCCCCAGCATTTT. Protein product: CAPHAGQGAGQPQHF. The chain couples TRBV21-1 to TRBJ1-5; the table calls TRBD1, which could not be checked here. TRBV21-1 is a listed pseudogene. The CDR3 covers 15 residues.

This rearrangement joins TRBV7-2 to TRBJ2-2; no definite D call. The J call may be faulty, since TRBJ1-3 better matches the DNA end. The CDR3 has 14 residues. Germline V CDR1 and CDR2: SGHTA, FQGNSA. The CDR3 nucleotides are TGTGCCAGCAGCTTAGGGGTCTCTGGAAACACCATATATTTT. This gives the protein CASSLGVSGNTIYF.

This clonotype was observed a handful of times. This rearrangement joins TRBV2 to TRBJ1-2; 8 positions agree with TRBD1. The J segment lost 6 bases and the V segment lost 6 bases, leaving 6 bases of the junction unmatched. From germline, CDR1 is SNHLY and CDR2 FYNNEI. CDR3 size: 13 residues. The CDR3 protein is CASRGQGLDGYTF. The CDR3 DNA follows: TGTGCCAGCAGAGGACAGGGTTTAGATGGCTACACCTTC.

The sample holds one count of this clonotype. The chain carries TRBV6-2 or TRBV6-3 and TRBJ1-5, with TRBD1 as a possible D gene (6 bases). V lost 7 bases, J lost 7 bases, and 17 bases lay in between. This CDR3 is built from 14 residues. CDR1 is MNHEY, CDR2 SVGEGT, per germline. The CDR3 protein is CASTRGTSLQPQHF. In nucleotides, the CDR3 is TGTGCCAGCACCCGCGGGACAAGCCTCCAGCCCCAGCATTTT.

This sequence joins TRBV19 and TRBJ1-6; D not certain. V was clipped by 5 bases and J by 9 bases, with 11 bases between them. The germline CDR1 and CDR2 sequences are LNHDA and SQIVND (reference sequence). This CDR3 is 13 amino acids long. CDR3 coding DNA: TGTGCCAGTAGTCAAATACGGACTTCACCCCTCCACTTT. Translated, it gives CASSQIRTSPLHF.

This clonotype was seen a few times. The chain couples TRBV6-1 to TRBJ2-7; D may correspond to TRBD1 or TRBD2 (7 bases each). CDR3 length: 14 residues. Per the germline V gene, CDR1 is MNHNS and CDR2 is SASEGT. Trimming shortened V by 6 bases and J by 4 bases, and 16 bases separated the two germline ends. The CDR3 sequence is CASSPQGGPYEQYF. The CDR3 DNA reads TGTGCCAGCAGCCCCCAGGGGGGGCCATACGAGCAGTACTTC.